The rows below give T cell receptor beta chains drawn from one sample of a study of cytomegalovirus exposure and HLA in healthy donors. Profiled with immunoSEQ multiplex PCR; TCRdb holds only in-frame clones, not every one. The repertoire holds around 44,000 clones, 87% seen once, with 8% in the top ten. The specimen was PBMCs. These TCRs come from a woman aged 40 to 50 in good health and CMV-seropositive. The CDR3 runs from the conserved cysteine through the conserved F or W. The order of the fields is D gene, CDR3 length, J gene, V gene, clone size, CDR3 DNA, CDR3 protein. The D gene is left open where the match is weak. Clone size appears in some rows only: once, few, many, or a class for an expanded clone.

D: TRBD1; length: 12; J: TRBJ1-1; V: TRBV18; size: few; DNA: TGTGCCAGCTCACCACCGGGACAGGAAGCTTTCTTT; CDR3: CASSPPGQEAFF
D: TRBD2; length: 16; J: TRBJ2-1; V: TRBV28; size: .; DNA: TGTGCCAGCAGTGAAATCACTAGCGGGCCCTACAATGAGCAGTTCTTC; CDR3: CASSEITSGPYNEQFF
D: TRBD2; length: 15; J: TRBJ2-3; V: TRBV6-4; size: .; DNA: TGTGCCAGCAGTGAGGGGAGCGGGGGCACAGATACGCAGTATTTT; CDR3: CASSEGSGGTDTQYF
D: .; length: 14; J: TRBJ1-6; V: TRBV25-1; size: .; DNA: TGTGCCAGCAGTGAACCCACGGGGAATTCACCCCTCCACTTT; CDR3: CASSEPTGNSPLHF
D: .; length: 15; J: TRBJ2-1; V: TRBV27; size: .; DNA: TGTGCCAGCAGTGCCTCACCGGGACACGTCTTTGAGCAGTTCTTC; CDR3: CASSASPGHVFEQFF
D: TRBD2; length: 18; J: TRBJ2-7; V: TRBV27; size: .; DNA: TGTGCCAGCAGTTACCCTGGCAAGGGACTAGCGGGACCCTACGAGCAGTACTTC; CDR3: CASSYPGKGLAGPYEQYF
D: TRBD2; length: 11; J: TRBJ2-7; V: TRBV18; size: once; DNA: TGTGCCAGCTCCGAGCGGGGCGAGCAGTACTTC; CDR3: CASSERGEQYF
D: .; length: 14; J: TRBJ2-7; V: TRBV10-3; size: .; DNA: TGTGCCATCAGTGACCCGTCTGACAACTACGAGCAGTACTTC; CDR3: CAISDPSDNYEQYF
D: .; length: 15; J: TRBJ2-1; V: TRBV27; size: .; DNA: TGTGCCAGCAGGGGGGACTTGAGCTCCTACAATGAGCAGTTCTTC; CDR3: CASRGDLSSYNEQFF
D: .; length: 14; J: TRBJ1-1; V: TRBV28; size: .; DNA: TGTGCCAGCCAAAGGCCTGGGGCGAACACTGAAGCTTTCTTT; CDR3: CASQRPGANTEAFF
D: TRBD1; length: 14; J: TRBJ1-5; V: TRBV6-5; size: .; DNA: TGTGCCAGCAAACAGGGGGCGGGCAATCAGCCCCAGCATTTT; CDR3: CASKQGAGNQPQHF
D: .; length: 13; J: TRBJ1-3; V: TRBV30; size: .; DNA: TGTGCCTGGAGTGGGGGCCTAGGAAACACCATATATTTT; CDR3: CAWSGGLGNTIYF
D: .; length: 15; J: TRBJ2-7; V: TRBV30; size: .; DNA: TGTGCCTGGAGTGTTTCAGGGCGGGGCTACTACGAGCAGTACTTC; CDR3: CAWSVSGRGYYEQYF
D: .; length: 14; J: TRBJ2-5; V: TRBV5-1; size: .; DNA: TGCGCCAGCAGCTTGGGTGGGGGCGAAGAGACCCAGTACTTC; CDR3: CASSLGGGEETQYF
D: .; length: 14; J: TRBJ1-4; V: TRBV18; size: .; DNA: TGTGCCAGCTCACCCGGGATGGGTAATGAAAAACTGTTTTTT; CDR3: CASSPGMGNEKLFF
D: TRBD2; length: 13; J: TRBJ2-1; V: TRBV7-3; size: .; DNA: TGTGCCAGCAGCCCCGCAGCGGGAACGGAGCAGTTCTTC; CDR3: CASSPAAGTEQFF
D: .; length: 12; J: TRBJ1-2; V: TRBV30; size: .; DNA: TGTGCCTGGAGAGGACACCTCTATGGCTACACCTTC; CDR3: CAWRGHLYGYTF
D: .; length: 15; J: TRBJ1-5; V: TRBV19; size: .; DNA: TGTGCCAGTAGTATCGGTTCCAGGCTCAATCAGCCCCAGCATTTT; CDR3: CASSIGSRLNQPQHF
D: TRBD1; length: 13; J: TRBJ1-1; V: TRBV27; size: .; DNA: TGTGCCAGCAGTTGGGGGACAGGGGGACAAGCTTTCTTT; CDR3: CASSWGTGGQAFF
D: TRBD1; length: 18; J: TRBJ2-6; V: TRBV5-4; size: .; DNA: TGTGCCAGCAGCCCCCCCGGGACAGGGGTCTCTGGGGCCAACGTCCTGACTTTC; CDR3: CASSPPGTGVSGANVLTF
D: .; length: 13; J: TRBJ1-5; V: TRBV30; size: .; DNA: TGTGCCTGGAGTGTCAGTAGCAATCAGCCCCAGCATTTT; CDR3: CAWSVSSNQPQHF
D: TRBD2; length: 15; J: TRBJ2-4; V: TRBV28; size: .; DNA: TGTGCCAGCAGGCGACTGACTAGCGGGAACCTTATTCAGTACTTC; CDR3: CASRRLTSGNLIQYF
D: .; length: 15; J: TRBJ1-2; V: TRBV10-3; size: .; DNA: TGTGCCATCAGTACTTTAATCCCAGGGCCGGAGGGCTACACCTTC; CDR3: CAISTLIPGPEGYTF
D: .; length: 14; J: TRBJ1-6; V: TRBV5-1; size: .; DNA: TGCGCCAGCAGTAACGGGGGCGGGGGTTCACCCCTCCACTTT; CDR3: CASSNGGGGSPLHF
D: .; length: 14; J: TRBJ2-5; V: TRBV27; size: .; DNA: TGTGCCAGCAGTTTAACCCAGGGGCTCGAGACCCAGTACTTC; CDR3: CASSLTQGLETQYF
D: TRBD1; length: 14; J: TRBJ2-5; V: TRBV5-1; size: .; DNA: TGCGCCAGCTCAATCGGGACAGGGCAAGAGACCCAGTACTTC; CDR3: CASSIGTGQETQYF
D: .; length: 15; J: TRBJ1-5; V: TRBV19; size: .; DNA: TGTGCCAGTAGTATCCTCGGCAGGGGCAATCAGCCCCAGCATTTT; CDR3: CASSILGRGNQPQHF
D: .; length: 15; J: TRBJ2-2; V: TRBV6-6; size: .; DNA: TGTGCCAGCAGCCTACTTGAACAGGGCACCGGGGAGCTGTTTTTT; CDR3: CASSLLEQGTGELFF
D: TRBD2; length: 15; J: TRBJ2-3; V: TRBV10-1; size: .; DNA: TGCGCCAGTTCTCCACTAGCGGGGTACACAGATACGCAGTATTTT; CDR3: CASSPLAGYTDTQYF
D: TRBD2; length: 15; J: TRBJ2-3; V: TRBV5-1; size: .; DNA: TGCGCCAGCAGCCAGCTAGCGGGAGTTACAGATACGCAGTATTTT; CDR3: CASSQLAGVTDTQYF
D: .; length: 15; J: TRBJ2-7; V: TRBV18; size: .; DNA: TGTGCCAGCCCACCGCGGCAGGCCATGGGGGGCGAGCAGTACTTC; CDR3: CASPPRQAMGGEQYF
D: .; length: 13; J: TRBJ2-7; V: TRBV28; size: .; DNA: TGTGCCAGCAGTTCTCGAGCATTCCACGAGCAGTACTTC; CDR3: CASSSRAFHEQYF
D: .; length: 15; J: TRBJ1-5; V: TRBV30; size: .; DNA: TGTGCCTGGAGTGCCTTCGGGGAGGGCAATCAGCCCCAGCATTTT; CDR3: CAWSAFGEGNQPQHF
D: .; length: 14; J: TRBJ1-1; V: TRBV11-2; size: .; DNA: TGTGCCAGCAGCTACGCGGGGCGAAACACTGAAGCTTTCTTT; CDR3: CASSYAGRNTEAFF
D: .; length: 12; J: TRBJ2-7; V: TRBV29-1; size: .; DNA: TGCAGCGTCGGACTCAGCTCCTACGAGCAGTACTTC; CDR3: CSVGLSSYEQYF
D: .; length: 15; J: TRBJ1-5; V: TRBV5-1; size: few; DNA: TGCGCCAGCAGCGCTGGCGGGGGGGGCCCCCAGCCCCAGCATTTT; CDR3: CASSAGGGGPQPQHF
D: TRBD1; length: 13; J: TRBJ2-1; V: TRBV6-1; size: .; DNA: TGTGCCATCCGGGACAGGGGTTTTAATGAGCAGTTCTTC; CDR3: CAIRDRGFNEQFF
D: .; length: 16; J: TRBJ2-7; V: TRBV5-5; size: .; DNA: TGTGCCAGCAGCTTGGGCGCAGGATCACTTTCCTACGAGCAGTACTTC; CDR3: CASSLGAGSLSYEQYF
D: .; length: 15; J: TRBJ1-1; V: TRBV5-4; size: .; DNA: TGTGCCAGCGGGGAGGTGGGGATTATGAACACTGAAGCTTTCTTT; CDR3: CASGEVGIMNTEAFF
D: TRBD1; length: 15; J: TRBJ2-2; V: TRBV27; size: .; DNA: TGTGCCAGCAGTCCAGGGACAGGGGTTAACGGGGAGCTGTTTTTT; CDR3: CASSPGTGVNGELFF
D: .; length: 15; J: TRBJ1-3; V: TRBV18; size: .; DNA: TGTGCCAGCTCACCAGGAGGGAACTCTGGAAACACCATATATTTT; CDR3: CASSPGGNSGNTIYF
D: .; length: 13; J: TRBJ1-5; V: TRBV18; size: .; DNA: TGTGCCAGCTCACCGGACAGTTTTCAGCCCCAGCATTTT; CDR3: CASSPDSFQPQHF
D: .; length: 12; J: TRBJ1-3; V: TRBV6-5; size: .; DNA: TGTGCCACCGAGGGGGCTGGAAACACCATATATTTT; CDR3: CATEGAGNTIYF
D: .; length: 11; J: TRBJ2-2; V: TRBV25-1; size: once; DNA: TGTGCCAGCAGATTGACCGCGGAGCTGTTTTTT; CDR3: CASRLTAELFF